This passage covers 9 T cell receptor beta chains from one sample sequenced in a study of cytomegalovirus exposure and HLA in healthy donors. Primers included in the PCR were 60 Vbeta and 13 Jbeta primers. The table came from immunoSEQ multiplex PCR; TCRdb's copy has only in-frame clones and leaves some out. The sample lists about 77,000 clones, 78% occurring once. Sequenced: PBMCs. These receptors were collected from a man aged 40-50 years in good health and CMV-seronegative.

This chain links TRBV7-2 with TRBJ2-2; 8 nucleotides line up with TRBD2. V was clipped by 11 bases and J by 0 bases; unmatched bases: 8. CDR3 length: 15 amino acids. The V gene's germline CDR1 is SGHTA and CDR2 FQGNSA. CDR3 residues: CAGSGGGTNTGELFF. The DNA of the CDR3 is TGTGCCGGTAGTGGCGGGGGGACGAACACCGGGGAGCTGTTTTTT.

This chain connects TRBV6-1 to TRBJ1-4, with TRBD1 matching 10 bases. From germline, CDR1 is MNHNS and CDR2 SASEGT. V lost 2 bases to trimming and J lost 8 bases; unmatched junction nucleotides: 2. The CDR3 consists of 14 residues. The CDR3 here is CASSERDRGEKLFF. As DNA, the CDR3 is TGTGCCAGCAGTGAAAGGGACAGGGGCGAAAAACTGTTTTTT.

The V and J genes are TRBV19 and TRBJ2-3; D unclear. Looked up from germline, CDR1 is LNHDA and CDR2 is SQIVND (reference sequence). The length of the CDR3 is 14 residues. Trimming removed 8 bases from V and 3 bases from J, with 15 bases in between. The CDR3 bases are TGTGCCAGTCGGGTCACCCCAAGAACAGATACGCAGTATTTT. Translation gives CASRVTPRTDTQYF. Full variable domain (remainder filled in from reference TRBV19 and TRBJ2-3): DGGITQSPKYLFRKEGQNVTLSCEQNLNHDAMYWYRQDPGQGLRLIYYSQIVNDFQKGDIAEGYSVSREKKESFPLTVTSAQKNPTAFYLCASRVTPRTDTQYFGPGTRLTVL.

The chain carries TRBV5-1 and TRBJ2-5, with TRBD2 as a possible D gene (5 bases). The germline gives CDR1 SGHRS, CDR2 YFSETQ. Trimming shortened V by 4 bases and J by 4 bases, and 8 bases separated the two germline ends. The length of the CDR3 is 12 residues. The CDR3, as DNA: TGCGCCAGCAGCATTGGGAGAGAGACCCAGTACTTC. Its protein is CASSIGRETQYF.

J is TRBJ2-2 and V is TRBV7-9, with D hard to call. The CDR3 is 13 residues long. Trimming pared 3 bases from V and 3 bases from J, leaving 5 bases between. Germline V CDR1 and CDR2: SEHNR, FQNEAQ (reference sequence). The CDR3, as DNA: TGTGCCAGCAGCTTTGTAGACACCGGGGAGCTGTTTTTT. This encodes CASSFVDTGELFF.

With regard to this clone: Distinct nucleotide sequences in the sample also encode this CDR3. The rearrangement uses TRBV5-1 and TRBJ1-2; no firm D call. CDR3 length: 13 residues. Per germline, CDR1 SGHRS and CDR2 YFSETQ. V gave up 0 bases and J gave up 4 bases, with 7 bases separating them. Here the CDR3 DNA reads TGCGCCAGCAGCTTGGATAGCGGCTATGGCTACACCTTC. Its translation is CASSLDSGYGYTF.

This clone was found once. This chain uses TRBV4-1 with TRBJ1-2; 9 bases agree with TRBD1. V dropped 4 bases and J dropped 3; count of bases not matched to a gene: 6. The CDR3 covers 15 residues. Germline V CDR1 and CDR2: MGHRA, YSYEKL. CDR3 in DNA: TGCGCCAGCAGCCTTACGGACAGGGGTGACTATGGCTACACCTTC. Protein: CASSLTDRGDYGYTF.

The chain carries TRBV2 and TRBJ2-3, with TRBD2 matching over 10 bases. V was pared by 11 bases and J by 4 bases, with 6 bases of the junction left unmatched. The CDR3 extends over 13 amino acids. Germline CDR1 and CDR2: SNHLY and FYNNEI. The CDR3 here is CAGRLAGADTQYF. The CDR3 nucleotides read TGTGCCGGGAGACTAGCGGGTGCAGATACGCAGTATTTT.

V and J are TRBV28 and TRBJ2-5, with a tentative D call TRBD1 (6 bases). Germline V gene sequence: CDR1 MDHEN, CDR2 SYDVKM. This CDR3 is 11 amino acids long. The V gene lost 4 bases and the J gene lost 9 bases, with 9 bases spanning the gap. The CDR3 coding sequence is TGTGCCAGCAGTTCGGACAGTTCCCAGTACTTC. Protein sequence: CASSSDSSQYF.